The 32 T cell receptor beta chains listed next were all sequenced from one sample in a study of shared clonotypes between healthy human individuals. Here immunoSEQ multiplex PCR was the method, and the copy in TCRdb shows in-frame clones only, minus some. The sample lists a few million clones, around nine tenths seen once, with 0.14% in the top ten. Sequencing was done on a sample of naive CD4+ T cells sorted from blood. Subset described: CD45RA+ positively selected. All receptors derive from a man aged 18 to 30 in good health.

A single count supports this clone. This chain connects TRBV4-1 to TRBJ2-3; tentative D call: TRBD2 (6 bases). This CDR3 region has 16 residues. V lost 2 bases to trimming and J lost 5 bases, with 17 bases between them. The V gene's germline CDR1 is MGHRA and CDR2 YSYEKL. CDR3 in DNA: TGCGCCAGCAGCCAATTACCCACGGGACTCGGAGATACGCAGTATTTT. Translated: CASSQLPTGLGDTQYF.

The J gene is TRBJ2-2, the V gene TRBV5-1, with 9 bases that match TRBD1. The ends lost 4 bases at V and 6 bases at J; junction bases unmatched: 13. CDR3 length equals 17 residues. Per germline, CDR1 SGHRS and CDR2 YFSETQ. The chain's CDR3 is CASSLDSGTGIAGELFF. For the CDR3, the DNA is TGCGCCAGCAGCCTGGATTCCGGGACAGGGATAGCCGGGGAGCTGTTTTTT. Full variable domain (missing parts from reference TRBV5-1 and TRBJ2-2): KAGVTQTPRYLIKTRGQQVTLSCSPISGHRSVSWYQQTPGQGLQFLFEYFSETQRNKGNFPGRFSGRQFSNSRSEMNVSTLELGDSALYLCASSLDSGTGIAGELFFGEGSRLTVL.

As to this clone: In the same sample, other DNA sequences code for this CDR3. J is TRBJ2-3 and V is TRBV2; 11 bases map to TRBD2. CDR1 and CDR2 from the germline V gene are SNHLY and FYNNEI. With V trimmed by 4 bases and J by 3 bases, 3 bases remained unmatched. The CDR3 runs to 15 residues. The CDR3 is CASSALAGGTDTQYF. The DNA for the CDR3 is TGTGCCAGCAGTGCCCTAGCGGGGGGTACAGATACGCAGTATTTT. Variable domain in full (rest from reference TRBV2 and TRBJ2-3): EPEVTQTPSHQVTQMGQEVILRCVPISNHLYFYWYRQILGQKVEFLVSFYNNEISEKSEIFDDQFSVERPDGSNFTLKIRSTKLEDSAMYFCASSALAGGTDTQYFGPGTRLTVL.

The chain uses TRBV6-1 and TRBJ2-1; 9 bases align to TRBD1. V lost 4 bases and J lost 5; bases outside the gene matches: 12. CDR1 MNHNS and CDR2 SASEGT come from the germline V gene. CDR3 length equals 17 residues. DNA of the CDR3: TGTGCCAGCAGTGGGTTACAGGGGGCTTCAGGACACAATGAGCAGTTCTTC. This encodes CASSGLQGASGHNEQFF.

This clone has just a few counts. Here the CDR3 DNA reads TGTGCCAGCAGTCCGCTCTCCGTGGTTTCACCCCTCCACTTT. Translation: CASSPLSVVSPLHF. The J gene is TRBJ1-6, the V gene TRBV6-5; D is ambiguous. V was cut by 5 bases and J by 9 bases, with 14 bases left in between. CDR3 length: 14 residues. Germline V gene sequence: CDR1 MNHEY, CDR2 SVGAGI.

The rearrangement joins TRBV19 to TRBJ1-1, with D unclear. The ends were cut back, 3 bases at V and 1 base at J, with 6 bases in the middle. The CDR3 loop spans 13 amino acids. In germline, CDR1 is LNHDA, CDR2 SQIVND (reference sequence). For the CDR3, the DNA is TGTGCCAGTAGTATGGGCAGGAACACTGAAGCTTTCTTT. Translation gives CASSMGRNTEAFF.

The chain links TRBV19 to TRBJ2-7; D could derive from TRBD1 or TRBD2 (6 bases each). The CDR3 runs to 17 residues. Between the trimmed V and J ends, which lost 5 bases and 4 bases, there was a span of 24 bases. The germline gives CDR1 LNHDA, CDR2 SQIVND (reference sequence). The CDR3 coding sequence is TGTGCCAGTAGTCCTCGGGGGCGAGCTGTCCTTCGGTACGAGCAGTACTTC. This translates into CASSPRGRAVLRYEQYF.

CDR3 nucleotide sequence: TGCGCCAGCAGCCTTCCGGGGACCCGGTACGAGCAGTACTTC. Translation gives CASSLPGTRYEQYF. The genes are TRBV4-1 and TRBJ2-7; either TRBD1 or TRBD2 may fit D (5 bases each). CDR1 and CDR2 from the germline V gene are MGHRA and YSYEKL. This CDR3 is 14 amino acids long. V was shortened by 4 bases and J by 4 bases, with 14 bases between the two germline ends.

This clone showed up just once. V usage is TRBV5-1 and J usage is TRBJ1-6; D not resolved. There are 15 residues in the CDR3. V lost 0 bases and J lost 4, with 8 bases in between. The germline gives CDR1 SGHRS, CDR2 YFSETQ. CDR3 sequence reads: CASSLDYDYNSPLHF. In DNA, the CDR3 is TGCGCCAGCAGCTTGGATTACGATTATAATTCACCCCTCCACTTT.

As concerns this clone: Other DNA variants within this sample encode the same CDR3. This chain joins TRBV10-3 and TRBJ2-5, with a tentative D call TRBD2 (6 bases). In germline, CDR1 is ENHRY, CDR2 SYGVKD. Between the trimmed V and J ends, which lost 4 bases and 2 bases, there was a span of 11 bases. CDR3 length: 14 residues. The CDR3 bases are TGTGCCATCAGTGTTTCGGCGGGACAAGAGACCCAGTACTTC. Its protein is CAISVSAGQETQYF.

As for this clone: In the same sample, other DNA sequences code for this CDR3. The J gene is TRBJ1-5, the V gene TRBV28, with TRBD1 matching 8 bases. Germline loops: CDR1 MDHEN, CDR2 SYDVKM. Trimming removed 5 bases from V and 0 bases from J; junction bases left unmatched: 3. This CDR3 has 15 amino acids. The CDR3 region has the DNA TGTGCCAGCAGTGGGACAGGAATTAGCAATCAGCCCCAGCATTTT. Protein product: CASSGTGISNQPQHF.

The V call is TRBV19, the J call TRBJ2-7; 8 bases are shared with TRBD2. The V segment lost 10 bases and the J segment 1 base; nucleotides outside the gene matches: 6. The CDR3 extends over 13 amino acids. Germline-derived CDR1 and CDR2 are LNHDA and SQIVND (reference sequence). The CDR3 here is CATRASGSYEQYF. The CDR3 bases are TGTGCCACCCGAGCTAGCGGGTCCTACGAGCAGTACTTC.

This clone was seen more than once but under ten times. This sample includes further DNA sequences coding for the same CDR3. The genes are TRBV19 and TRBJ1-5; 7 bases are a match to TRBD1. This CDR3 is built from 14 residues. CDR1 LNHDA and CDR2 SQIVND come from the germline V gene (reference sequence). V trimming: 6 bases; J trimming: 3 bases; junction bases outside the gene matches: 5. CDR3 protein: CASRQTGNNQPQHF. The CDR3 DNA is TGTGCCAGTAGACAGACAGGGAACAATCAGCCCCAGCATTTT.

The rearrangement links TRBV15 to TRBJ2-5; 7 bases match TRBD2. Germline assignment: CDR1 LNHNV and CDR2 YYDKDF (reference sequence). V shed 1 base and J 7 bases; nucleotides not matched to a gene: 9. This CDR3 is 15 amino acids long. The CDR3 DNA sequence: TGTGCCACCAGCAGAGCTAGGACTAGTGGGGGGACCCAGTACTTC. Amino acids: CATSRARTSGGTQYF.

The chain recombines TRBV28 with TRBJ2-4, with TRBD1 identical over 7 bases. CDR1 and CDR2 from the germline V gene are MDHEN and SYDVKM. CDR3 length equals 16 residues. V gave up 6 bases and J gave up 3 bases; unmatched junction bases: 11. CDR3 protein: CASSLPGTASKNIQYF. Here the CDR3 DNA reads TGTGCCAGCAGCCTTCCTGGGACAGCAAGCAAAAACATTCAGTACTTC.

This clone showed up just once. V is TRBV19 and J is TRBJ1-1; tentative D call: TRBD1 (6 bases). Per germline, CDR1 LNHDA and CDR2 SQIVND (reference sequence). This CDR3 has 14 residues. V gave up 7 bases and J gave up 0 bases, with 12 bases separating them. Here the CDR3 DNA reads TGTGCCAGTAACCTCAGGGGTCTGAACACTGAAGCTTTCTTT. Its translation is CASNLRGLNTEAFF.

The chain employs TRBV5-1 and TRBJ1-4; tentatively, D is TRBD1 (5 bases). Trimming stripped 0 bases from V and 4 bases from J, with 10 bases between. The CDR3 has 15 amino acids. CDR1 and CDR2 (germline): SGHRS, YFSETQ. The CDR3 reads CASSLVGVNNEKLFF. The CDR3 region has the DNA TGCGCCAGCAGCTTGGTGGGGGTTAATAATGAAAAACTGTTTTTT.

The CDR3 nucleotides read TGCGCCAGCAGCCAAGATCCGCCTAGCGGGGGGCCGGGCACCGGGGAGCTGTTTTTT. Translated: CASSQDPPSGGPGTGELFF. The V gene is TRBV4-1, the J gene TRBJ2-2; 11 bases match TRBD2. Trimming removed 0 bases from V and 4 bases from J; junction bases left unmatched: 10. This CDR3 comprises 19 residues. CDR1 and CDR2 from the germline V gene are MGHRA and YSYEKL.

The chain couples TRBV6-1 to TRBJ1-4; TRBD1 matches at 9 bases. Germline V gene lookup returns CDR1 MNHNS and CDR2 SASEGT. Unmatched junction bases numbered 8, after V lost 4 bases and J lost 2 bases. This CDR3 is 17 amino acids long. The CDR3 loop is CASSASNRGLTNEKLFF. The CDR3 DNA sequence: TGTGCCAGCAGTGCTTCAAACAGGGGGCTTACTAATGAAAAACTGTTTTTT.

V is TRBV9 and J is TRBJ1-1; 7 nucleotides match TRBD1. The CDR3 covers 15 residues. J gave up 3 bases and V 3 bases, and 8 bases lay outside the gene matches. CDR1 is SGDLS and CDR2 is YYNGEE in the germline V gene. As DNA, the CDR3 is TGTGCCAGCAGCGCCCTAAGGGGGCTAGACACTGAAGCTTTCTTT. This codes for CASSALRGLDTEAFF.

Comments on this clone: The sample has other DNA sequences that encode this CDR3 too. Here the CDR3 DNA reads TGCAGTGCTAGTGGGCCCGGGGAGCTGTTTTTT. Translated, it gives CSASGPGELFF. The rearrangement links TRBV20-1 to TRBJ2-2; D unclear. This CDR3 has 11 residues. CDR1 and CDR2 from the germline V gene are DFQATT and SNEGSKA (reference sequence). V lost 3 bases to trimming and J lost 6 bases, with 5 bases between them.

The rearrangement joins TRBV28 to TRBJ1-2; TRBD1 matches 7 bases. Germline V CDR1 and CDR2: MDHEN, SYDVKM. This CDR3 comprises 16 residues. V lost 2 bases and J lost 0; bases outside the gene matches: 6. CDR3 nucleotide sequence: TGTGCCAGCAGTTTACATCGTGGGACAGCTAACTATGGCTACACCTTC. As protein: CASSLHRGTANYGYTF.

The chain couples TRBV7-2 to TRBJ2-7; TRBD2 matches at 11 bases. The CDR3 loop spans 16 amino acids. Trimming at V came to 5 bases and at J to 0 bases, leaving 6 bases not matched to a gene. CDR1 and CDR2 from the germline V gene are SGHTA and FQGNSA. Here the CDR3 reads CASSRTSGQVSYEQYF. In nucleotides, the CDR3 is TGTGCCAGCAGCCGGACTAGCGGGCAGGTCTCCTACGAGCAGTACTTC. The full variable domain, with the rest looked up from reference TRBV7-2 and TRBJ2-7, is GAGVSQSPSNKVTEKGKDVELRCDPISGHTALYWYRQSLGQGLEFLIYFQGNSAPDKSGLPSDRFSAERTGGSVSTLTIQRTQQEDSAVYLCASSRTSGQVSYEQYFGPGTRLTVT.

V and J are TRBV28 and TRBJ1-5, with D possibly matching TRBD1 (6 bases). Germline CDR1 and CDR2: MDHEN and SYDVKM. CDR3 length: 13 residues. V lost 6 bases to trimming and J lost 7 bases, with 13 bases between them. CDR3 residues: CASRRGGYQPQHF. The CDR3, as DNA: TGTGCCAGCAGGAGAGGGGGGTACCAGCCCCAGCATTTT.

Points on this clone: Other DNA sequences within the sample encode an identical CDR3. The chain uses TRBV5-1 and TRBJ1-1; tentatively, D is TRBD1 (5 bases). The CDR3 length is 13 residues. Germline CDR1 SGHRS, CDR2 YFSETQ. Trimming pared 0 bases from V and 3 bases from J, leaving 6 bases between. DNA for the CDR3: TGCGCCAGCAGCTTGGGAGGGGACACTGAAGCTTTCTTT. Translated: CASSLGGDTEAFF. Full variable domain (remainder filled in from reference TRBV5-1 and TRBJ1-1): KAGVTQTPRYLIKTRGQQVTLSCSPISGHRSVSWYQQTPGQGLQFLFEYFSETQRNKGNFPGRFSGRQFSNSRSEMNVSTLELGDSALYLCASSLGGDTEAFFGQGTRLTVV.

The rearrangement links TRBV7-9 to TRBJ2-3, with 7 nucleotides matching TRBD2. Losses at the gene ends were 5 bases for V and 0 bases for J; bases not matched to a gene: 5. Germline-derived CDR1 and CDR2 are SEHNR and FQNEAQ (reference sequence). The CDR3 is 15 residues long. For the CDR3, the DNA is TGTGCCAGCAGCCCTAGCGGTACTAGCACAGATACGCAGTATTTT. It translates to CASSPSGTSTDTQYF.

The genes are TRBV10-3 and TRBJ2-2; no firm D call. The CDR3 runs 13 residues. Trimming stripped 6 bases from V and 6 bases from J, with 11 bases between. Germline CDR1 is ENHRY and CDR2 is SYGVKD. The CDR3 sequence is CAISPIEPGELFF. The DNA for the CDR3 is TGTGCCATCAGCCCCATTGAACCCGGGGAGCTGTTTTTT.

The chain uses TRBV10-2 and TRBJ2-5; 10 bases align to TRBD1. The V gene end was trimmed by 8 bases and the J gene end by 4 bases; junction bases not matched to a gene: 10. This CDR3 contains 15 residues. Looked up from germline, CDR1 is WSHSY and CDR2 is SAAADI. The CDR3 coding sequence is TGCGCCAGCCTGGGGGCCGGGACAGGGGTAGAGACCCAGTACTTC. Translating gives CASLGAGTGVETQYF.

The rearrangement joins TRBV4-1 to TRBJ1-6; a weak D match, TRBD1 (6 bases). V lost 4 bases, J lost 0 bases, and 16 bases lay in between. The CDR3 runs 18 residues. Germline lookup yields CDR1 MGHRA and CDR2 YSYEKL. CDR3 nucleotides: TGCGCCAGCAGCCCCATGGGAGGGGGGAGCTCCTATAATTCACCCCTCCACTTT. This encodes CASSPMGGGSSYNSPLHF.

DNA for the CDR3: TGCGCCAGCAGCTTGGAGGGACAGAAGACTTATGGCTACACCTTC. This sequence encodes CASSLEGQKTYGYTF. This chain uses TRBV5-1 with TRBJ1-2; 7 positions match TRBD1. CDR1 is SGHRS, CDR2 YFSETQ, per germline. The ends lost 0 bases at V and 5 bases at J; junction bases unmatched: 7. The CDR3 is 15 amino acids.

The chain carries TRBV5-1 and TRBJ2-3; no clear D. This CDR3 is built from 12 residues. Trimming pared 8 bases from V and 0 bases from J, leaving 7 bases between. CDR1 SGHRS and CDR2 YFSETQ come from the germline V gene. CDR3 DNA sequence: TGCGCCAGTCAGGACAGCACAGATACGCAGTATTTT. It codes for CASQDSTDTQYF.

As for this clone: Other DNA sequences of this sample code for an identical CDR3. This rearrangement joins TRBV5-6 to TRBJ2-1; 8 bases fit TRBD1. Per germline, CDR1 SGHDT and CDR2 YYEEEE. This CDR3 contains 14 residues. After removal of 0 bases from V and 7 bases from J, the junction contained 3 bases not matched to a gene. The CDR3 sequence: CASSLGRGHNEQFF. The CDR3 DNA sequence: TGTGCCAGCAGCTTGGGCAGGGGGCATAATGAGCAGTTCTTC.